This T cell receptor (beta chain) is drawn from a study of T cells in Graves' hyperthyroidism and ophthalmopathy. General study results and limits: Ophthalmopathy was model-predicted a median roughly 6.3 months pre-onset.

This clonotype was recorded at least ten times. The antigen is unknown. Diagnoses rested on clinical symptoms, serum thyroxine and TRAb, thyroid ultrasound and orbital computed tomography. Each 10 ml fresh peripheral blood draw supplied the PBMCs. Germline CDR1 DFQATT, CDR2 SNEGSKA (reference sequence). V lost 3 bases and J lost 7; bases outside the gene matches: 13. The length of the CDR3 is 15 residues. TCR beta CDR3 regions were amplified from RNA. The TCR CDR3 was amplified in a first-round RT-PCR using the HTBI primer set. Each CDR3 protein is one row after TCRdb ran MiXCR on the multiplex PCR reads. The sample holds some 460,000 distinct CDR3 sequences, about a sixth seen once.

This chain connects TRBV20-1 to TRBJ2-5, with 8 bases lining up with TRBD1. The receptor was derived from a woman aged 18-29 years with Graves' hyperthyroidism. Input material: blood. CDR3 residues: CSARQRRTGRRTQYF. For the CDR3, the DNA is TGCAGTGCTAGGCAAAGAAGGACAGGGAGGCGGACCCAGTACTTC.